One and the same sample provided the 28 T cell receptor beta chains below, sequenced in a study of cytomegalovirus exposure and HLA in healthy donors. PCR amplification relied on 60 Vbeta primers (plus 13 Jbeta primers). Sequencing used immunoSEQ multiplex PCR; TCRdb keeps in-frame clones, though not all of them. In the table there are some 120,000 clones, roughly two thirds of which are singletons. The sequencing input was PBMCs. Source of these receptors: a man aged 25 to 40 in good health and CMV-seropositive.

Note on this clone: Compared with germline, one end of the junction differs, possibly owing to a read error. J is TRBJ2-7 and V is TRBV4-3; a weak D match, TRBD1 (6 bases). Per germline, CDR1 LGHNA and CDR2 YSLEER. The CDR3 consists of 15 residues. CDR3 amino acids: CASSQENRVSHEQYF. DNA of the CDR3: TGCGCCAGCAGCCAAGAGAACAGGGTCTCCCACGAGCAGTACTTC.

The chain links TRBV6-4 to TRBJ2-1, with D possibly matching TRBD2 (5 bases). This CDR3 region has 16 residues. The germline CDR1 and CDR2 sequences are MRHNA and SNTAGT. The V end was cut by 6 bases, the J end by 4 bases, with 19 bases between. The CDR3 DNA reads TGTGCCAGCAGCCAGAAGAGTGGGAGAGGGTACAATGAGCAGTTCTTC. Translated, it gives CASSQKSGRGYNEQFF.

This clone was recorded a few times. The gene calls are TRBV18 and TRBJ2-5, with D perhaps matching TRBD1 or TRBD2 (5 bases each). Matching the DNA end better, TRBJ2-7 makes the J call doubtful. The CDR3 is made up of 14 amino acids. CDR1 is KGHSH, CDR2 LQKENI, per germline. The CDR3 spells CASSVVGDSYEQYF. CDR3 sequence (DNA): TGTGCCAGCTCGGTTGTGGGGGACTCCTACGAGCAGTACTTC.

The chain is built from TRBV5-1 and TRBJ2-7; a possible D gene is TRBD2 (5 bases). Per germline, CDR1 SGHRS and CDR2 YFSETQ. Trimming removed 0 bases at V and 2 bases at J, with 15 bases between. The CDR3 sequence is 16 residues long. CDR3 in amino acids: CASSLVNLAATYEQYF. DNA for the CDR3: TGCGCCAGCAGCTTGGTCAACCTAGCTGCTACCTACGAGCAGTACTTC.

This clone was counted only a few times. The chain uses TRBV7-2 and TRBJ1-2, with TRBD1 matching 7 bases. The germline CDR1 and CDR2 sequences are SGHTA and FQGNSA. The trim removed 5 bases at V and 10 bases at J, leaving 10 bases unmatched. There are 13 residues in the CDR3. The CDR3 bases are TGTGCCAGCAGCAGGGACACCAGGGGGGACTACACCTTC. Translating gives CASSRDTRGDYTF.

The sample holds a few counts of this clone. The chain links TRBV9 to TRBJ2-5; D gene unclear. The CDR3 sequence is 11 residues long. Trimming cost V 3 bases and J 4 bases, with 4 bases left between them. CDR1 is SGDLS, CDR2 YYNGEE, per germline. Written as DNA, the CDR3 is TGTGCCAGCAGCGGAGGAGAGACCCAGTACTTC. Encoded protein: CASSGGETQYF.

This sequence joins TRBV10-2 and TRBJ2-2; no clear D. Germline CDR1 WSHSY, CDR2 SAAADI. The CDR3 totals 13 residues. V lost 5 bases to trimming and J lost 2 bases, with 6 bases between them. The CDR3 loop reads CASSPRNTGELFF. CDR3 DNA: TGCGCCAGCAGTCCCAGAAACACCGGGGAGCTGTTTTTT.

This clone was detected a few times. CDR3 sequence (DNA): TGTGCCAGCAGCTTAGGGACTAGCGGGAGAGGACAGTACTTC. Protein sequence: CASSLGTSGRGQYF. V gene TRBV7-9 combines with J gene TRBJ2-7, with TRBD2 identical over 13 bases. Germline loops: CDR1 SEHNR, CDR2 FQNEAQ (reference sequence). The CDR3 is 14 amino acids. The V and J ends lost 1 base and 10 bases, in that order; junction bases with no gene match: 4.

The CDR3 reads CASSLGFRVDTEAFF. CDR3 nucleotides: TGTGCCAGCAGTTTGGGGTTCAGGGTCGATACTGAAGCTTTCTTT. V gene TRBV6-5 combines with J gene TRBJ1-1, with D perhaps matching TRBD1 (5 bases). Trimming removed 4 bases from V and 5 bases from J, with 17 bases in between. CDR1 MNHEY and CDR2 SVGAGI come from the germline V gene. This CDR3 has 15 amino acids.

This chain links TRBV2 with TRBJ1-2, with 10 bases identical to TRBD1. From germline, CDR1 is SNHLY and CDR2 FYNNEI. This CDR3 spans 14 amino acids. J gave up 5 bases and V 6 bases, and 6 bases lay outside the gene matches. CDR3 in DNA: TGTGCCAGCAGCCGACAGGGGGCTGAATATGGCTACACCTTC. Translating gives CASSRQGAEYGYTF.

This clone was observed a single time. J is TRBJ2-7 and V is TRBV5-6; 8 positions match TRBD1. This CDR3 has 15 amino acids. CDR1 SGHDT and CDR2 YYEEEE come from the germline V gene. With 3 bases clipped from V and 2 bases from J, the junction kept 7 bases outside the gene matches. The CDR3 reads CASSSAGQGPYEQYF. CDR3 coding DNA: TGTGCCAGCAGCTCCGCTGGACAGGGTCCCTACGAGCAGTACTTC.

The gene calls are TRBV29-1 and TRBJ2-1; TRBD1 aligns across 10 bases. Unmatched junction bases numbered 6, after V lost 6 bases and J lost 4 bases. Looked up from germline, CDR1 is SQVTM and CDR2 is ANQGSEA. The CDR3 contains 14 residues. The CDR3 is CSVARDRGYNEQFF. The DNA of the CDR3 is TGCAGCGTGGCCCGGGACAGGGGTTACAATGAGCAGTTCTTC.

There are a few counts of this clone. The chain carries TRBV19 and TRBJ1-5, with D tentatively TRBD1 (5 bases). Trimming shortened V by 9 bases and J by 4 bases, and 16 bases separated the two germline ends. The germline CDR1 and CDR2 sequences are LNHDA and SQIVND (reference sequence). The CDR3 extends over 14 amino acids. The CDR3 DNA is TGTGCCAGCCATCAACAGGAACCGAATCAGCCCCAGCATTTT. This gives the protein CASHQQEPNQPQHF.

This chain links TRBV5-1 with TRBJ2-1; a possible D gene is TRBD2 (6 bases). This CDR3 is built from 13 residues. V was clipped by 3 bases and J by 7 bases, with 11 bases between them. The germline V gene has CDR1 SGHRS and CDR2 YFSETQ. This chain's CDR3 is CASSSTSVNEQFF. The CDR3 DNA reads TGCGCCAGCAGCTCGACTAGTGTGAATGAGCAGTTCTTC. The full variable domain, its missing parts supplied by reference TRBV5-1 and TRBJ2-1, is KAGVTQTPRYLIKTRGQQVTLSCSPISGHRSVSWYQQTPGQGLQFLFEYFSETQRNKGNFPGRFSGRQFSNSRSEMNVSTLELGDSALYLCASSSTSVNEQFFGPGTRLTVL.

This clone was picked up a small number of times. This chain joins TRBV29-1 and TRBJ1-4; 9 positions agree with TRBD1. Unmatched junction bases numbered 6, after V lost 7 bases and J lost 6 bases. The CDR3 contains 13 residues. Per germline, CDR1 SQVTM and CDR2 ANQGSEA. Here the CDR3 reads CSAGTGSYEKLFF. In DNA form, the CDR3 reads TGCAGCGCCGGGACAGGGTCTTATGAAAAACTGTTTTTT.

The chain has TRBV5-8 and TRBJ2-1; 8 positions match TRBD2. After removal of 1 base from V and 6 bases from J, the junction contained 6 bases not matched to a gene. Germline V gene sequence: CDR1 SGHTS, CDR2 YDEGEE. The CDR3 consists of 15 residues. For the CDR3, the DNA is TGTGCCAGCAGCTTGAGACTAGCGCTACTCAATGAGCAGTTCTTC. This sequence encodes CASSLRLALLNEQFF. The full variable domain, its missing parts supplied by reference TRBV5-8 and TRBJ2-1, is EAGVTQSPTHLIKTRGQQATLRCSPISGHTSVYWYQQALGLGLQFLLWYDEGEERNRGNFPPRFSGRQFPNYSSELNVNALELEDSALYLCASSLRLALLNEQFFGPGTRLTVL.

The gene calls are TRBV6-6 and TRBJ2-7, with D uncertain. This CDR3 is 14 amino acids long. CDR1 is MNHNY, CDR2 SVGAGI, per germline (reference sequence). V gave up 4 bases and J gave up 5 bases, with 15 bases separating them. The CDR3 loop is CASSFPHPADEQYF. CDR3 nucleotide sequence: TGTGCCAGCAGTTTTCCCCACCCCGCGGACGAGCAGTACTTC.

The chain has TRBV25-1 and TRBJ1-1, with D unclear. Trimming shortened V by 3 bases and J by 2 bases, and 7 bases separated the two germline ends. Germline V CDR1 and CDR2: MGHDK, SYGVNS. The CDR3 totals 13 residues. In DNA, the CDR3 is TGTGCCAGCAGTGACGGACTTAACACTGAAGCTTTCTTT. Translation gives CASSDGLNTEAFF.

J is TRBJ1-5 and V is TRBV19; possibly TRBD1 for D (6 bases). Germline V gives CDR1 LNHDA, CDR2 SQIVND (reference sequence). The V and J ends lost 5 bases and 7 bases respectively, with 12 bases between them. This CDR3 is built from 13 residues. The CDR3 nucleotides read TGTGCCAGTAGTGCCCCAGGGGACCAGCCCCAGCATTTT. As protein: CASSAPGDQPQHF.

This clone has a handful of counts. The chain combines TRBV14 with TRBJ2-1; TRBD2 agrees at 13 bases. The germline V gene has CDR1 SGHDN and CDR2 FVKESK. CDR3 length: 17 amino acids. The V and J ends lost 0 bases and 10 bases, in that order; junction bases with no gene match: 9. CDR3 region: CASSQEDAVGLAGEQFF. As DNA, the CDR3 is TGTGCCAGCAGCCAAGAGGATGCGGTGGGACTAGCGGGAGAGCAGTTCTTC.

V is TRBV9 and J is TRBJ2-5, with 7 nucleotides matching TRBD1. This CDR3 has 16 residues. The J segment lost 0 bases and the V segment lost 0 bases, leaving 5 bases of the junction unmatched. Germline values: CDR1 SGDLS, CDR2 YYNGEE. In DNA, the CDR3 is TGTGCCAGCAGCGTAGAAGGGGGCTGGTACCAAGAGACCCAGTACTTC. This codes for CASSVEGGWYQETQYF.

This chain links TRBV29-1 with TRBJ1-5; no clear D. The CDR3 contains 12 residues. The ends were cut back, 4 bases at V and 5 bases at J, with 9 bases in the middle. CDR1 and CDR2 from the germline V gene are SQVTM and ANQGSEA. CDR3 bases: TGCAGCGTTGGGGCGTTTGATCAGCCCCAGCATTTT. Translated, it gives CSVGAFDQPQHF.

V is TRBV10-1 and J is TRBJ1-2, with 8 bases matching TRBD1. The CDR3 consists of 13 residues. Germline CDR1 reads WNHNN; CDR2 reads SYGVQD (reference sequence). V gave up 6 bases and J gave up 4 bases; unmatched junction bases: 4. CDR3 region: CASRRTGIYGYTF. The CDR3 DNA follows: TGCGCCAGCAGGAGGACAGGGATCTATGGCTACACCTTC.

The rearrangement joins TRBV6-1 to TRBJ2-4; D possibly corresponds to TRBD2 (5 bases). The CDR3 covers 13 residues. The V end lost 6 bases, the J end lost 8 bases, and 14 bases lay between the germline ends. The germline gives CDR1 MNHNS, CDR2 SASEGT. Written as DNA, the CDR3 is TGTGCCAGCAGGGGCAGCGAAGCGGACATTCAGTACTTC. Its protein product is CASRGSEADIQYF.

The J gene is TRBJ2-2, the V gene TRBV28; D ambiguous. Germline V CDR1 and CDR2: MDHEN, SYDVKM. Trimming took off 5 bases at V and 6 bases at J, with 10 bases between the two ends. CDR3 length: 13 amino acids. This CDR3 reads CASSLYFPGELFF. Written as DNA, the CDR3 is TGTGCCAGCAGTCTTTATTTCCCCGGGGAGCTGTTTTTT.

V gene TRBV28 combines with J gene TRBJ2-7, with D unclear. Trimming stripped 6 bases from V and 5 bases from J, with 14 bases between. This CDR3 contains 13 residues. CDR1 is MDHEN and CDR2 is SYDVKM in the germline V gene. The CDR3 region is CASSPPQFDEQYF. CDR3 DNA sequence: TGTGCCAGCAGCCCCCCCCAGTTCGACGAGCAGTACTTC.

The chain combines TRBV30 with TRBJ2-1, with 9 bases matching TRBD2. J gave up 15 bases and V 5 bases, and 8 bases lay outside the gene matches. Germline lookup yields CDR1 GTSNPN and CDR2 SVGIG (reference sequence). The CDR3 covers 11 residues. The CDR3 region has the DNA TGTGCCTGGGCTTTAGCGGGAGTGACGTTCTTC. Amino acid sequence: CAWALAGVTFF.

This chain links TRBV21-1 with TRBJ2-3; the table's D call, TRBD2, was not checked against the DNA. TRBV21-1 has pseudogene status. The CDR3 extends over 17 amino acids. This CDR3 is CASSTMVAGWEGDTQYF. The CDR3 nucleotides read TGTGCCAGCAGCACAATGGTAGCGGGGTGGGAAGGAGATACGCAGTATTTT.